The 16 T cell receptor beta chains presented below share a single source sample, sequenced in a study of cytomegalovirus exposure and HLA in healthy donors. PCR amplification relied on 60 Vbeta primers (plus 13 Jbeta primers). Here immunoSEQ multiplex PCR was the method, and the copy in TCRdb shows in-frame clones only, minus some. The table includes 150,000 to 200,000 clones, roughly 10% detected once. The material sequenced was PBMCs. These receptors were collected from a woman in her twenties or thirties in good health and CMV-seropositive.

The chain joins TRBV29-1 to TRBJ2-3, with 8 bases lining up with TRBD2. The CDR3 runs 13 residues. CDR1 and CDR2 from the germline V gene are SQVTM and ANQGSEA. The V and J ends lost 6 bases and 3 bases, in that order; junction bases with no gene match: 5. For the CDR3, the DNA is TGCAGCGTCCGCGGGGGGCGGACAGATACGCAGTATTTT. It yields the protein CSVRGGRTDTQYF.

The chain combines TRBV7-9 with TRBJ2-1; the match to TRBD2 covers 8 bases. The germline V gene has CDR1 SEHNR and CDR2 FQNEAQ (reference sequence). V dropped 1 base and J dropped 6; count of bases not matched to a gene: 5. The CDR3 runs to 15 residues. In nucleotides, the CDR3 is TGTGCCAGCAGCTTAGTTGCGGGAGGAATCAATGAGCAGTTCTTC. Encoded protein: CASSLVAGGINEQFF.

CDR3 nucleotides: TGCGCCAGCAGTGATACCGTAGGAGATGGCTACACCTTC. It specifies CASSDTVGDGYTF. The chain employs TRBV10-1 and TRBJ1-2; unclear D gene. The ends were cut back, 3 bases at V and 6 bases at J, with 11 bases in the middle. The germline V gene has CDR1 WNHNN and CDR2 SYGVQD (reference sequence). The CDR3 extends over 13 amino acids.

The chain employs TRBV6-6 and TRBJ1-2, with TRBD1 as a possible D gene (6 bases). The V gene lost 6 bases and the J gene lost 6 bases, with 23 bases spanning the gap. Germline V gene data show CDR1 as MNHNY and CDR2 as SVGAGI (reference sequence). The CDR3 is made up of 16 amino acids. DNA of the CDR3: TGTGCCAGCAGGGATCAGGGGAGGGGGGCCCGTGATGGCTACACCTTC. Its protein product is CASRDQGRGARDGYTF.

In its sample, this clone was seen a few times. The chain has TRBV19 and TRBJ2-2, with 12 bases identical to TRBD2. The CDR3 is 16 amino acids. Germline V lookup: CDR1 LNHDA, CDR2 SQIVND (reference sequence). J lost 7 bases, V lost 3 bases, and 6 bases had no gene match. The CDR3 sequence is CASSITSGRIGGELFF. The CDR3 nucleotides are TGTGCCAGTAGTATCACTAGCGGGAGGATTGGCGGGGAGCTGTTTTTT.

This chain uses TRBV12-5 with TRBJ2-2; TRBD1 aligns across 7 bases. CDR1 and CDR2 from the germline V gene are LGHNT and FRNRAP. With 10 bases clipped from V and 7 bases from J, the junction kept 12 bases outside the gene matches. The CDR3 length is 14 residues. This chain's CDR3 is CATSLGTEIGELFF. The CDR3 DNA sequence: TGTGCTACCTCCTTAGGGACAGAGATCGGGGAGCTGTTTTTT.

Many counts were recorded for this clone. V gene TRBV7-8 combines with J gene TRBJ2-5; D is perhaps TRBD1 (7 bases). The V end was cut by 1 base, the J end by 10 bases, with 19 bases between. This CDR3 comprises 15 residues. The germline gives CDR1 SGHVS, CDR2 FQNEAQ. CDR3 region: CASSLVLGQGGNQYF. CDR3 coding DNA: TGTGCCAGCAGCTTAGTGCTGGGTCAGGGGGGAAACCAGTACTTC.

The chain joins TRBV19 to TRBJ2-6; weak D call: TRBD1 (5 bases). The CDR3 consists of 16 residues. Germline V gene sequence: CDR1 LNHDA, CDR2 SQIVND (reference sequence). The germline V and J ends were trimmed by 3 bases and 4 bases, with 13 bases remaining between them. The CDR3 spells CASSIGQGGGANVLTF. The CDR3 DNA sequence: TGTGCCAGTAGTATTGGCCAGGGTGGAGGGGCCAACGTCCTGACTTTC.

The chain links TRBV6-6 to TRBJ2-2; 7 bases fit TRBD1. Per the germline V gene, CDR1 is MNHNY and CDR2 is SVGAGI (reference sequence). The CDR3 has 16 residues. After removal of 5 bases from V and 2 bases from J, the junction contained 8 bases not matched to a gene. The CDR3 DNA reads as TGTGCCAGCAGTCTTGCCGGGACAGATAACACCGGGGAGCTGTTTTTT. Its protein product is CASSLAGTDNTGELFF.

The V call is TRBV7-9, the J call TRBJ2-2, with 9 bases fitting TRBD2. The CDR3 totals 15 residues. V was pared by 5 bases and J by 1 base, with 2 bases of the junction left unmatched. Germline V gene lookup returns CDR1 SEHNR and CDR2 FQNEAQ (reference sequence). CDR3 nucleotide sequence: TGTGCCAGCAGCCTTAGCGGGAGGAACACCGGGGAGCTGTTTTTT. This encodes CASSLSGRNTGELFF.

This clone has just a few counts. This chain links TRBV14 with TRBJ1-4; TRBD1 agrees at 7 bases. Germline V gives CDR1 SGHDN, CDR2 FVKESK. V lost 2 bases to trimming and J lost 8 bases; unmatched junction nucleotides: 11. The CDR3 contains 16 residues. CDR3 region: CASSQYRQGMKEKLFF. The CDR3 DNA sequence: TGTGCCAGCAGCCAATATAGACAGGGTATGAAGGAAAAACTGTTTTTT.

The rearrangement links TRBV27 to TRBJ2-1, with unresolved D. With 3 bases removed from V and 2 bases from J, the gap between germline ends came to 8 bases. The CDR3 length is 14 residues. The germline V gene encodes CDR1 MNHEY and CDR2 SMNVEV (reference sequence). CDR3 nucleotides: TGTGCCAGCAGTTTCCGGAGAACCTACAATGAGCAGTTCTTC. Its translation is CASSFRRTYNEQFF.

This clone was seen more than once but under ten times. The V gene is TRBV6-1, the J gene TRBJ2-2, with D possibly matching TRBD1 (6 bases). The V and J ends lost 8 bases and 3 bases respectively, with 10 bases between them. The CDR3 sequence is 13 residues long. Germline loops: CDR1 MNHNS, CDR2 SASEGT. Here the CDR3 DNA reads TGTGCCAGCTCTCACAGGGACACCGGGGAGCTGTTTTTT. The encoded protein is CASSHRDTGELFF.

This clone was seen only a few times. The gene calls are TRBV5-1 and TRBJ2-2; 9 bases fit TRBD2. V shed 4 bases, J shed 7 bases, and the junction held 8 bases outside the gene matches. This CDR3 is built from 15 residues. Germline values: CDR1 SGHRS, CDR2 YFSETQ. The CDR3 region is CASSPPTSGGGELFF. As DNA, the CDR3 is TGCGCCAGCAGCCCGCCGACTAGCGGCGGCGGGGAGCTGTTTTTT.

The chain is built from TRBV19 and TRBJ2-7; TRBD2 matches 7 bases. From germline, CDR1 is LNHDA and CDR2 SQIVND (reference sequence). The V segment lost 4 bases and the J segment 3 bases; nucleotides outside the gene matches: 9. The CDR3 runs 15 residues. The CDR3: CASSTNSGPVYEQYF. DNA for the CDR3: TGTGCCAGTAGTACAAATAGCGGGCCGGTCTACGAGCAGTACTTC.

The chain combines TRBV30 with TRBJ2-7; perhaps TRBD1 as D (5 bases). Germline CDR1 is GTSNPN and CDR2 is SVGIG (reference sequence). Trimming pared 7 bases from V and 2 bases from J, leaving 12 bases between. This CDR3 contains 12 residues. CDR3 sequence reads: CASDTKAYEQYF. DNA for the CDR3: TGTGCCTCGGACACGAAAGCCTACGAGCAGTACTTC.